This TCR beta chain was identified during a study of blood T cell repertoires in COVID-19. Study-wide background: PBMCs, B-cell-depleted T cells, or T cells provided the cDNA or gDNA that made up the material.

Produced via immunoSEQ multiplex PCR; TCRdb's table is partial and in-frame only. The sample records about 240,000 clones, around 90% being singletons. The V end was cut by 7 bases, the J end by 4 bases, with 10 bases between. In germline, CDR1 is DFQATT, CDR2 SNEGSKA (reference sequence). CDR3 size: 11 residues. The clonotype comes from a man between 60 and 70 years old who had recovered from COVID-19. The sequenced sample was peripheral blood. The gene calls are TRBV20-1 and TRBJ2-5, with no clear D. The chain's CDR3 is CSVSPGETQYF. Here the CDR3 DNA reads TGCAGTGTTTCCCCGGGAGAGACCCAGTACTTC.